There are a few counts of the clone carrying this T cell receptor (beta chain). The antigen is unknown. V was cut by 1 base and J by 3 bases, with 19 bases left in between. Looked up from germline, CDR1 is SGHDN and CDR2 is FVKESK. CDR3 length: 17 residues. One entry per CDR3 protein, called by TCRdb with MiXCR from the 5' RACE reads. This table holds fewer than 250,000 distinct CDR3 sequences, 15% found once. The sample is drawn from a study of T-cell memory formation after mild COVID-19. Whole-study results and caveats: Still unconfirmed is whether the second-wave clones peaking on day 37 recognized SARS-CoV-2. Largely, contracting CD4+ clones fell within CM and EM, and contracting CD8+ clones within EMRA.

The sequenced sample was PBMCs or a T cell subset sorted from them (not recorded which). This sequence originates from an adult woman who had mild COVID-19 (a few samples of this study predate the infection). Cell type and time point are not known. The chain carries TRBV14 and TRBJ2-7; D remains unclear. The CDR3 DNA sequence: TGTGCCAGCAGCCAAGCGCCCATAAGGCTGCGCCTCTACGAGCAGTACTTC. Translated, it gives CASSQAPIRLRLYEQYF.